The 9 T cell receptor beta chains in this list originate from one sample, sequenced in a study of Graves' ophthalmopathy and Graves' hyperthyroidism. The TCR beta CDR3 regions underwent amplification from RNA transcripts. Second-round multiplex PCR came after first-round RT-PCR with HTBI primers. Via MiXCR, TCRdb re-called the multiplex PCR reads, giving one row per CDR3 protein. The table records 300,000 to 400,000 distinct CDR3 sequences, roughly a sixth of them present only once. The sample consisted of peripheral blood. Every receptor here comes from an adult man with Graves' ophthalmopathy.

This clonotype was seen repeatedly, ten times or more. The V call is TRBV11-2, the J call TRBJ1-3; TRBD1 matches at 7 bases. Germline assignment: CDR1 SGHAT and CDR2 FQNNGV. J gave up 0 bases and V 0 bases, and 5 bases lay outside the gene matches. The CDR3 loop spans 17 amino acids. The DNA for the CDR3 is TGTGCCAGCAGCTTAGATCCGGGACAGACCTCTGGAAACACCATATATTTT. Amino acids: CASSLDPGQTSGNTIYF. Looking up the rest from reference TRBV11-2 and TRBJ1-3 gives the full variable domain: EAGVAQSPRYKIIEKRQSVAFWCNPISGHATLYWYQQILGQGPKLLIQFQNNGVVDDSQLPKDRFSAERLKGVDSTLKIQPAKLEDSAVYLCASSLDPGQTSGNTIYFGEGSWLTVV.

This clonotype occurred many times. This sequence joins TRBV30 and TRBJ1-1; TRBD1 aligns across 9 bases. With V trimmed by 4 bases and J by 3 bases, 6 bases remained unmatched. The CDR3 totals 14 residues. CDR1 and CDR2 from the germline V gene are GTSNPN and SVGIG (reference sequence). The CDR3 region has the DNA TGTGCCTGGATTCGGGGACAGGGCTACACTGAAGCTTTCTTT. Encoded protein: CAWIRGQGYTEAFF.

This clonotype was recorded a few times. The V gene is TRBV6-1, the J gene TRBJ1-1, with a tentative D call TRBD1 (5 bases). The germline V gene has CDR1 MNHNS and CDR2 SASEGT. The germline V and J ends were trimmed by 3 bases and 4 bases, with 9 bases remaining between them. CDR3 length equals 13 residues. CDR3 coding DNA: TGTGCCAGCAGTGACGCGGGGGTCACTGAAGCTTTCTTT. This translates into CASSDAGVTEAFF.

This clonotype was counted ten times or more. The rearrangement links TRBV6-2 or TRBV6-3 to TRBJ2-7; 8 bases line up with TRBD1. The CDR3 contains 12 residues. V lost 6 bases and J lost 6; bases outside the gene matches: 4. CDR1 is MNHEY and CDR2 is SVGEGT in the germline V gene. The CDR3 DNA reads as TGTGCCAGCAGCCGGACAGGGACCGAGCAGTACTTC. This codes for CASSRTGTEQYF.

At least ten counts were recorded for this clonotype. CDR3 sequence reads: CASRIGGPMGEQYF. The CDR3 DNA sequence: TGTGCCAGTAGGATAGGAGGTCCCATGGGGGAGCAGTACTTC. The chain uses TRBV6-2 or TRBV6-3 and TRBJ2-7, with TRBD2 as a possible D gene (5 bases). This CDR3 contains 14 residues. Trimming took 9 bases from V and 7 from J, leaving 22 bases between them. Looked up from germline, CDR1 is MNHEY and CDR2 is SVGEGT.

This clonotype has ten or more counts. V is TRBV28 and J is TRBJ1-2; possibly TRBD1 for D (6 bases). The CDR3 length is 15 residues. V shed 5 bases and J shed 8 bases, with 21 bases lying between them. Germline assignment: CDR1 MDHEN and CDR2 SYDVKM. CDR3 nucleotides: TGTGCCAGCAGTCCGGGCGAAGTCCAGGGGTTCGGCTACACCTTC. Translated: CASSPGEVQGFGYTF.

This clonotype occurred many times. This chain joins TRBV6-5 and TRBJ2-7, with 9 bases fitting TRBD2. V lost 4 bases and J lost 5; bases outside the gene matches: 12. This CDR3 comprises 16 residues. Germline V lookup: CDR1 MNHEY, CDR2 SVGAGI. The CDR3 loop reads CASSFHLIAGVNEQYF. DNA for the CDR3: TGTGCCAGCAGTTTTCACCTCATAGCGGGAGTGAACGAGCAGTACTTC.

This chain connects TRBV6-2 or TRBV6-3 to TRBJ2-7; D possibly matches TRBD1 or TRBD2 (5 bases each). V shed 2 bases and J shed 7 bases, with 12 bases lying between them. The germline V gene encodes CDR1 MNHEY and CDR2 SVGEGT. The CDR3 spans 13 residues. Here the CDR3 DNA reads TGTGCCAGCAGTTACCAGGGACGCGCTGAGCAGTACTTC. Translating gives CASSYQGRAEQYF.

V usage is TRBV27 and J usage is TRBJ2-2; 12 positions match TRBD2. Germline assignment: CDR1 MNHEY and CDR2 SMNVEV (reference sequence). Trimming at V came to 7 bases and at J to 6 bases, leaving 3 bases not matched to a gene. The CDR3 is made up of 14 amino acids. Written as DNA, the CDR3 is TGTGCCAGCAAGACTAGCGGGAGTCCCGGGGAGCTGTTTTTT. It specifies CASKTSGSPGELFF.